These T cell receptor beta chains were read from a single sample in a study of T cell changes during pregnancy in multiple sclerosis. Data came from immunoSEQ multiplex PCR; TCRdb stores just in-frame clones and leaves some out. The sample shows about 51,000 clones, 93% of them seen only once. The sequenced sample was peripheral blood, obtained in the second trimester of pregnancy. All receptors come from a female donor with multiple sclerosis, enrolled in a pregnancy study. CDR3s include the opening cysteine and the closing phenylalanine or tryptophan. The D gene is left open where the match is weak. For some rows the clone size is stated as once, few or many, or as a class when expanded; others skip it.

d_gene | j_gene | v_gene | abundance | CDR3nt | CDR3aa
TRBD2 | TRBJ2-2 | TRBV28 | . | TGTGCCAGCAGTTTACTAGCGGGGAACACCGGGGAGCTGTTTTTT | CASSLLAGNTGELFF
TRBD1 | TRBJ2-7 | TRBV5-6 | . | TGTGCCAGCAGCTCTACAGGACAGGGCTACGAGCAGTACTTC | CASSSTGQGYEQYF
. | TRBJ1-1 | TRBV7-3 | . | TGTGCCAGCAGCCTAGGCGTTCTCACTGAAGCTTTCTTT | CASSLGVLTEAFF
TRBD2 | TRBJ2-1 | TRBV7-9 | . | TGTGCCAGCAGCTCACGGACTAGCGGGGGTGACAATGAGCAGTTCTTC | CASSSRTSGGDNEQFF
. | TRBJ2-5 | TRBV30 | . | TGTGCCTGGTCGACAGGAGAGACCCAGTACTTC | CAWSTGETQYF
TRBD2 | TRBJ2-2 | TRBV7-6 | . | TGTGCCAGCAGCACCGGACTAGCGGGAGGCACCGGGGAGCTGTTTTTT | CASSTGLAGGTGELFF
TRBD1 | TRBJ2-3 | TRBV7-6 | . | TGTGCCAGCAGCTCCAGTCCGATAGACAGGGTCGGGGGCACAGATACGCAGTATTTT | CASSSSPIDRVGGTDTQYF
. | TRBJ1-1 | TRBV27 | . | TGTGCCAGCAGTTTAGCCGGGGGAGTTACTGAAGCTTTCTTT | CASSLAGGVTEAFF
. | TRBJ2-7 | TRBV19 | . | TGTGCCAGTAGTATAGGGCAGGGAACCTACGAGCAGTACTTC | CASSIGQGTYEQYF
TRBD2 | TRBJ2-7 | TRBV4-2 | few | TGTGCCAGCAGCCAGGAACTAGCGGGAGCCTACGAGCAGTACTTC | CASSQELAGAYEQYF
. | TRBJ2-7 | TRBV5-4 | . | TGTGCCAGCAGCTTGGATTATTACGAGCAGTACTTC | CASSLDYYEQYF
. | TRBJ1-3 | TRBV28 | . | TGTGCCAGCCAACAGAGCTCTGGAAACACCATATATTTT | CASQQSSGNTIYF
TRBD1 | TRBJ2-2 | TRBV7-2 | . | TGTGCCAGCAGCTCGGGGACAGGGAACACCGGGGAGCTGTTTTTT | CASSSGTGNTGELFF
. | TRBJ2-1 | TRBV7-9 | . | TGTGCCAGCAGCTTAGAAATGTCCCCGAATGAGCAGTTCTTC | CASSLEMSPNEQFF
. | TRBJ2-5 | TRBV7-9 | . | TGTGCCAGCAGCTTAACGAGGACAGTCTCCCAAGAGACCCAGTACTTC | CASSLTRTVSQETQYF